This TCR beta chain was profiled in a study of regulatory T cells in long-lasting Graves disease. Time point in this sample: persistent/refractory GD, antithyroid drugs over 5 years with positive TRAb. PBMC-derived RNA was used for the TCR library. Building the TCR beta libraries relied on iRepertoire HTBI primers, and CDR3 regions underwent Arm-PCR. In TCRdb, the multiplex PCR reads were re-called with MiXCR into one record per CDR3 protein. The table records a few hundred thousand distinct CDR3 sequences, 20% to 25% of them present only once. This CDR3 has 15 amino acids. Germline CDR1 DFQATT, CDR2 SNEGSKA (reference sequence). V shed 5 bases and J shed 7 bases, with 20 bases lying between them. This clonotype showed up many times.

The specimen was peripheral blood mononuclear cells (PBMCs), collected when the disease was refractory, from a patient treated with antithyroid drugs. The chain has TRBV20-1 and TRBJ1-4; D is ambiguous. This TCR came from a female donor with Graves disease. The CDR3 here is CSAPNQTDGGEKLFF. CDR3 bases: TGCAGTGCTCCCAACCAGACGGACGGAGGTGAAAAACTGTTTTTT.